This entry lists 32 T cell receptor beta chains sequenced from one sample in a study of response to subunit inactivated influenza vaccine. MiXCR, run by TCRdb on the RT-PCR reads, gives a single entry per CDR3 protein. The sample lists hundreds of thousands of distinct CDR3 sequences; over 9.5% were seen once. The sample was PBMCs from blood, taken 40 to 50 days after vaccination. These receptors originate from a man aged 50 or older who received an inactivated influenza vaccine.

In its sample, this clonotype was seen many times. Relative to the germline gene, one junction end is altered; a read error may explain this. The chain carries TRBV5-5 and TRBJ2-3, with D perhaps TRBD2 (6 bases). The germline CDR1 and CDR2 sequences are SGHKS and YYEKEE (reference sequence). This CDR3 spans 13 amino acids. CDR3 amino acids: CASSLGRLDAQYF. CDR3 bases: TGTGCCAGCAGCTTGGGTAGACTAGATGCGCAGTATTTT.

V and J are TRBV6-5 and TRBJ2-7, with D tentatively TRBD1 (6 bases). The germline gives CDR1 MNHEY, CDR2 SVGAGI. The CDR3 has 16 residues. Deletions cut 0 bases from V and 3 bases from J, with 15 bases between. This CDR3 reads CASSYSVGAKIYEQYF. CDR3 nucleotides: TGTGCCAGCAGTTACTCGGTGGGGGCCAAAATCTACGAGCAGTACTTC.

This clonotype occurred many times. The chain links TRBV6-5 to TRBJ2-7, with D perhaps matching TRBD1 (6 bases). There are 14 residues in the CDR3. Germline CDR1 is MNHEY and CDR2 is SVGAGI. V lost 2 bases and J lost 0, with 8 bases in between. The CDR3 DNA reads TGTGCCAGCAGTTACGACAGGTTCTCCTACGAGCAGTACTTC. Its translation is CASSYDRFSYEQYF.

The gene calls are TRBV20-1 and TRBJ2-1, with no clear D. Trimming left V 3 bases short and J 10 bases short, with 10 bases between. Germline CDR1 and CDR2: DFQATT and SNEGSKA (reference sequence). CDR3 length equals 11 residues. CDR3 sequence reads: CSASPRLEQFF. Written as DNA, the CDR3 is TGCAGTGCTAGTCCCCGATTGGAGCAGTTCTTC.

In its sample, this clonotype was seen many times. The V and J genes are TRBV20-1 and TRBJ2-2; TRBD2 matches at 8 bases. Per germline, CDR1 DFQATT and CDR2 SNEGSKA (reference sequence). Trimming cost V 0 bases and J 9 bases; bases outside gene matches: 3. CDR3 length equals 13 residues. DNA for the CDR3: TGCAGTGCTAGAGATGGCGGGGGGCGGGAGCTGTTTTTT. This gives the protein CSARDGGGRELFF.

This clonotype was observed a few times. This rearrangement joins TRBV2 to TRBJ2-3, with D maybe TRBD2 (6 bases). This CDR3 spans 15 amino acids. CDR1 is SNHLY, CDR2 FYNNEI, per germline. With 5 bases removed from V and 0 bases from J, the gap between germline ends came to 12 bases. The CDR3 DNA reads TGTGCCAGCAGTCGCGGGACTTCTAGCACAGATACGCAGTATTTT. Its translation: CASSRGTSSTDTQYF.

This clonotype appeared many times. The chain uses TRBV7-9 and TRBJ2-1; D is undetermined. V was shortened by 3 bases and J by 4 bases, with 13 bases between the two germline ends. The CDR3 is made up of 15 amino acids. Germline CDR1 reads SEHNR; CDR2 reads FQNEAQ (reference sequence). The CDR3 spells CASSFRELGYNEQFF. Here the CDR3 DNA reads TGTGCCAGCAGCTTTCGCGAGCTGGGTTACAATGAGCAGTTCTTC.

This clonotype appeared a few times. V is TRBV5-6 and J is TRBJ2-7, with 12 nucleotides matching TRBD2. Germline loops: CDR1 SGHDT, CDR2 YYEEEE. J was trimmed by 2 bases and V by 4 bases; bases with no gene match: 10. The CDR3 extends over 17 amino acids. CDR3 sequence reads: CASSLPGGLAGPYEQYF. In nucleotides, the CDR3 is TGTGCCAGCAGCCTCCCCGGAGGACTAGCGGGGCCCTACGAGCAGTACTTC.

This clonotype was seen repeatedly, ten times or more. The CDR3 loop is CASSSLYRVDSYEQYF. CDR3 nucleotides: TGTGCCAGCAGCTCGCTATACAGGGTAGACTCCTACGAGCAGTACTTC. V usage is TRBV11-2 and J usage is TRBJ2-7; maybe TRBD1 (6 bases). The CDR3 covers 16 residues. In germline, CDR1 is SGHAT, CDR2 FQNNGV. Between the trimmed V and J ends, which lost 4 bases and 0 bases, there was a span of 16 bases. The full variable domain, in which reference TRBV11-2 and TRBJ2-7 provide the parts outside the CDR3, is EAGVAQSPRYKIIEKRQSVAFWCNPISGHATLYWYQQILGQGPKLLIQFQNNGVVDDSQLPKDRFSAERLKGVDSTLKIQPAKLEDSAVYLCASSSLYRVDSYEQYFGPGTRLTVT.

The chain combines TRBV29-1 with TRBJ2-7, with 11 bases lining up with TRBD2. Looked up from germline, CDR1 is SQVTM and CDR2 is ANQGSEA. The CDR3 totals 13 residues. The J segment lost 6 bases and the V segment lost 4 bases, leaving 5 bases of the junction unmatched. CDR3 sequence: CSVVSGRASEQYF. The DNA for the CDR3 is TGCAGCGTTGTTAGCGGGAGGGCTTCCGAGCAGTACTTC.

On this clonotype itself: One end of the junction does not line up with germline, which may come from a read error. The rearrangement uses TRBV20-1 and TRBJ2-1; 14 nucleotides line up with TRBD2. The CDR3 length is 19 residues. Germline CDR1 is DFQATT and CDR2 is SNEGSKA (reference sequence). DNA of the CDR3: TGCTGTGCTAGAGATATAGGGACTAGCGGGAGTTCTAGCTACAATGAGCAGTTCTTC. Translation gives CCARDIGTSGSSSYNEQFF.

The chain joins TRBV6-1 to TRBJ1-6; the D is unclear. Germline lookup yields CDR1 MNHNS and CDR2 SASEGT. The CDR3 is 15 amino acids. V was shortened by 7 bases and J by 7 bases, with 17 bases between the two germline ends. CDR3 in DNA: TGTGCCAGCACCCTTCTTCCTCGGCGGAATTCACCCCTCCACTTT. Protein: CASTLLPRRNSPLHF.

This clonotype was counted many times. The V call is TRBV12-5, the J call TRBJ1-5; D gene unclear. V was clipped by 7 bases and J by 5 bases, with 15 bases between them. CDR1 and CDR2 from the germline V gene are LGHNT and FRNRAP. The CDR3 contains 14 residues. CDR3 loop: CASAPDGLDQPQHF. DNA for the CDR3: TGTGCTAGTGCCCCGGACGGTTTAGATCAGCCCCAGCATTTT.

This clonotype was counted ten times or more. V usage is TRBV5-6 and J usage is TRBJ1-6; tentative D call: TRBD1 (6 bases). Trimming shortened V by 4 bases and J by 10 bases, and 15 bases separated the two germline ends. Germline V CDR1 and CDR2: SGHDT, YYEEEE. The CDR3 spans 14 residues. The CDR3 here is CASSQGPQGSPLHF. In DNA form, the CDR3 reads TGTGCCAGCAGCCAAGGACCCCAGGGGTCACCCCTCCACTTT.

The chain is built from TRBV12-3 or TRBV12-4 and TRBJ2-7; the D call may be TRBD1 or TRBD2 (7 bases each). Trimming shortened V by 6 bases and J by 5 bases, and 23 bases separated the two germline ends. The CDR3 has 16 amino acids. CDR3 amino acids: CASRPSPGRGGDEQYF. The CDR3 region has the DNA TGTGCCAGCAGACCCAGCCCAGGCAGGGGGGGAGACGAGCAGTACTTC.

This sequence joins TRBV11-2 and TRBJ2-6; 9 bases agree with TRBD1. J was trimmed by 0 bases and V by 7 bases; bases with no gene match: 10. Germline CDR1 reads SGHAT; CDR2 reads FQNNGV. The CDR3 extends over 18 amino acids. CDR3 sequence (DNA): TGTGCCAGCAATCGAACAGGGGGCACATACTCTGGGGCCAACGTCCTGACTTTC. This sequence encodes CASNRTGGTYSGANVLTF. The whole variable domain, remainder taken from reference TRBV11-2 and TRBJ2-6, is EAGVAQSPRYKIIEKRQSVAFWCNPISGHATLYWYQQILGQGPKLLIQFQNNGVVDDSQLPKDRFSAERLKGVDSTLKIQPAKLEDSAVYLCASNRTGGTYSGANVLTFGAGSRLTVL.

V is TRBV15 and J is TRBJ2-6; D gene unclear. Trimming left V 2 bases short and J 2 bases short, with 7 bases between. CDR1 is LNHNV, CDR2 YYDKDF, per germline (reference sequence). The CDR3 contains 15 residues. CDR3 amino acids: CATSRRSPGANVLTF. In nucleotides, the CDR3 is TGTGCCACCAGCAGAAGATCCCCTGGGGCCAACGTCCTGACTTTC.

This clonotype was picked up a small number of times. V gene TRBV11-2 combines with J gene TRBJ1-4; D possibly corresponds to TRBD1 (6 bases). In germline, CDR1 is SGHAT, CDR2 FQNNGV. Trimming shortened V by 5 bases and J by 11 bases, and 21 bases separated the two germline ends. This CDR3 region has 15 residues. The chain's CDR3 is CASSVHRDKQEKLFF. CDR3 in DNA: TGTGCCAGCAGCGTTCACCGGGACAAGCAGGAGAAACTGTTTTTT.

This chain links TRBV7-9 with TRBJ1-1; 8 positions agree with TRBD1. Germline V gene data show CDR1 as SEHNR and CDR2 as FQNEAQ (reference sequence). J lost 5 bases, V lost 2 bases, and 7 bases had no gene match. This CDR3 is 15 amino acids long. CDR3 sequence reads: CASSLRSGGRTEAFF. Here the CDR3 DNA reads TGTGCCAGCAGCTTACGGTCAGGGGGCAGAACTGAAGCTTTCTTT.

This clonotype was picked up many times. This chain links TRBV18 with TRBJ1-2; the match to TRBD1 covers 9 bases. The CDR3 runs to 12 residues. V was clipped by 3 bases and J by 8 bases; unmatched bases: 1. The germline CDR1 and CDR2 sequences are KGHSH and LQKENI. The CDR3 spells CASSPGQGGYTF. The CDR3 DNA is TGTGCCAGCTCACCCGGACAGGGGGGCTACACCTTC.

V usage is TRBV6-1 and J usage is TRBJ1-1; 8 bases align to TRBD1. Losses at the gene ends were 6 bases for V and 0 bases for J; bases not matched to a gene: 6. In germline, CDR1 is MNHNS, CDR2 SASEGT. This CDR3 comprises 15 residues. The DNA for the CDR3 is TGTGCCAGCAGGAGACAGGGGCAGTTGAACACTGAAGCTTTCTTT. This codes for CASRRQGQLNTEAFF.

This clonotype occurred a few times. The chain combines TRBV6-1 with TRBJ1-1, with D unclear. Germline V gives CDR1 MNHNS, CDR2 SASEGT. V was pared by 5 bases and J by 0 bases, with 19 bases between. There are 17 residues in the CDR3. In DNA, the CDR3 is TGTGCCAGCAGTCTAAACGGCGCTTGGGATATGAACACTGAAGCTTTCTTT. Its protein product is CASSLNGAWDMNTEAFF.

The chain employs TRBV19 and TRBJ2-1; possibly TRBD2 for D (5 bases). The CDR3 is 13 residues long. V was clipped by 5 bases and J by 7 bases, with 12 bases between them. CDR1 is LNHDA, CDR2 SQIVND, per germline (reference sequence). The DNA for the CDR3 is TGTGCCAGTAGTGTCACGCGAGGGAATGAGCAGTTCTTC. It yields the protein CASSVTRGNEQFF. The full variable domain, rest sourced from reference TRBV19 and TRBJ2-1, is DGGITQSPKYLFRKEGQNVTLSCEQNLNHDAMYWYRQDPGQGLRLIYYSQIVNDFQKGDIAEGYSVSREKKESFPLTVTSAQKNPTAFYLCASSVTRGNEQFFGPGTRLTVL.

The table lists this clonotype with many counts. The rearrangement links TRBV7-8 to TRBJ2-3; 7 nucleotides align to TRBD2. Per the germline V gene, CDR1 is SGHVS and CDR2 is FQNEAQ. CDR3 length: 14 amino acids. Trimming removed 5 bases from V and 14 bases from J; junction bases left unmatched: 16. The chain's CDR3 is CASSQTSSLSWGYF. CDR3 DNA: TGTGCCAGCAGCCAGACTAGCAGTCTTTCATGGGGGTATTTT. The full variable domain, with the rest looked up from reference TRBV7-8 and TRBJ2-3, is GAGVSQSPRYKVAKRGQDVALRCDPISGHVSLFWYQQALGQGPEFLTYFQNEAQLDKSGLPSDRFFAERPEGSVSTLKIQRTQQEDSAVYLCASSQTSSLSWGYFGPGTRLTVL.

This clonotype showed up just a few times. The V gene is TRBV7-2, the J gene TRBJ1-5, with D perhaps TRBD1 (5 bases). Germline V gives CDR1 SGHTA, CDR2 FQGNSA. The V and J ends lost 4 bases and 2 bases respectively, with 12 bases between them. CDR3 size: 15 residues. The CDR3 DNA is TGTGCCAGCAGCTCGGACATAGGGCGCAATCAGCCCCAGCATTTT. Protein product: CASSSDIGRNQPQHF.

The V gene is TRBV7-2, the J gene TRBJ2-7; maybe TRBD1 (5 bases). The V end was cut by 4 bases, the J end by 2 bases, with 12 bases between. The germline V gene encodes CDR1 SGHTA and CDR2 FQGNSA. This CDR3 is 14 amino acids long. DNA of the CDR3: TGTGCCAGCAGCTCCTCAGACAGCCCCTACGAGCAGTACTTC. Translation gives CASSSSDSPYEQYF.

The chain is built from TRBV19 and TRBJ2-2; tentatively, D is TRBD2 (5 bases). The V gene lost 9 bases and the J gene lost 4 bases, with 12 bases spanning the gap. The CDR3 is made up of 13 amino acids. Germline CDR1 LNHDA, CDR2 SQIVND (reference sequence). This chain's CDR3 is CASFSAFTGELFF. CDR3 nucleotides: TGTGCCAGCTTTAGCGCGTTCACCGGGGAGCTGTTTTTT.

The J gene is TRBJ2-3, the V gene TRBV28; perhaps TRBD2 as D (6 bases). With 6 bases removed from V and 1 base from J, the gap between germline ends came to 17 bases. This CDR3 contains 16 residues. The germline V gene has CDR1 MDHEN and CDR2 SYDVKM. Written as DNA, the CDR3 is TGTGCCAGCAGCCCTGGACCCCGGAGGGGCACAGATACGCAGTATTTT. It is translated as CASSPGPRRGTDTQYF.

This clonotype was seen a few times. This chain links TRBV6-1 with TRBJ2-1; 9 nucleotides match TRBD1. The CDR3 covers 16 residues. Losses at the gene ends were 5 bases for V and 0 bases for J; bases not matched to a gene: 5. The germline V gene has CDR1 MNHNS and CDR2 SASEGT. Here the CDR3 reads CASSTTGGSSYNEQFF. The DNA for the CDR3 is TGTGCCAGCAGTACGACAGGGGGGAGCTCCTACAATGAGCAGTTCTTC.

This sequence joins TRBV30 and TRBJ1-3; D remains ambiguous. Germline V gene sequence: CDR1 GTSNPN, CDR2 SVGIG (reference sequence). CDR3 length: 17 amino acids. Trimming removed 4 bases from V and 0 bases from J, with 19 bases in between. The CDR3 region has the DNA TGTGCCTGGAAGAATGGTTGGGAGGGCTTCTCTGGAAACACCATATATTTT. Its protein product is CAWKNGWEGFSGNTIYF.

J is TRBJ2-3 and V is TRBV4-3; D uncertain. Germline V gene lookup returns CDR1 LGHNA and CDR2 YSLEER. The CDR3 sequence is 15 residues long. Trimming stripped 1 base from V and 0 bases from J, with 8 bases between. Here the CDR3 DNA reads TGCGCCAGCAGCCAAGGGACCCGAAGCACAGATACGCAGTATTTT. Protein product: CASSQGTRSTDTQYF.

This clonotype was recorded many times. CDR3: CSVRDRIQETQYF. As DNA, the CDR3 is TGCAGCGTCAGGGATAGAATACAAGAGACCCAGTACTTC. The chain links TRBV29-1 to TRBJ2-5; the D gene is possibly TRBD1 (5 bases). This CDR3 contains 13 residues. The V gene lost 6 bases and the J gene lost 2 bases, with 13 bases spanning the gap. The germline V gene has CDR1 SQVTM and CDR2 ANQGSEA.